The 27 T cell receptor beta chains below come from one sample, sequenced in a study of TIL therapy for anti-PD-1-resistant metastatic lung cancer. The immunoSEQ assay was v3. This table comes from immunoSEQ multiplex PCR, and its TCRdb copy is limited to in-frame clones, with some not included. This sample has 40,000 to 60,000 clones, with around 80% found just once. Time point specified: pre-treatment sample, taken before nivolumab and TIL therapy. Source: blood, taken at baseline. These TCRs come from a woman aged 25 to 80 with non-small cell lung cancer.

In nucleotides, the CDR3 is TGTGCCTGGGGGGCCAGTGGAAAGACCCAGTACTTC. Translation: CAWGASGKTQYF. V is TRBV30 and J is TRBJ2-5; D might be TRBD1 (5 bases). Looked up from germline, CDR1 is GTSNPN and CDR2 is SVGIG (reference sequence). The CDR3 sequence is 12 residues long. Trimming removed 5 bases at V and 6 bases at J, with 13 bases between.

This rearrangement joins TRBV5-4 to TRBJ2-1; TRBD2 aligns across 9 bases. Per the germline V gene, CDR1 is SGHNT and CDR2 is YYREEE (reference sequence). The CDR3 loop spans 14 amino acids. The trim removed 3 bases at V and 8 bases at J, leaving 6 bases unmatched. This CDR3 reads CASSSGTSRDEQFF. The CDR3, as DNA: TGTGCCAGCAGCTCTGGGACTAGCAGAGATGAGCAGTTCTTC.

The chain uses TRBV9 and TRBJ2-3, with D tentatively TRBD1 (6 bases). The CDR3 has 15 amino acids. The V gene's germline CDR1 is SGDLS and CDR2 YYNGEE. V dropped 0 bases and J dropped 2 bases, with 10 bases sitting between them. CDR3 amino acids: CASSVGGHITDTQYF. CDR3 DNA sequence: TGTGCCAGCAGCGTAGGGGGACACATCACAGATACGCAGTATTTT.

The chain uses TRBV9 and TRBJ2-2; 8 bases map to TRBD1. The CDR3 is 15 amino acids. The germline gives CDR1 SGDLS, CDR2 YYNGEE. V dropped 0 bases and J dropped 4; count of bases not matched to a gene: 2. The CDR3 spells CASSVGQGPTGELFF. CDR3 coding DNA: TGTGCCAGCAGCGTAGGACAGGGGCCCACCGGGGAGCTGTTTTTT.

This clone appeared a single time. The chain has TRBV27 and TRBJ1-4; 8 positions match TRBD1. The CDR3 is 16 amino acids. V shed 8 bases and J 6 bases; nucleotides not matched to a gene: 14. Germline CDR1 MNHEY, CDR2 SMNVEV (reference sequence). DNA for the CDR3: TGTGCCAGCCCACAACTTTTGGGACAGGAATATGAAAAACTGTTTTTT. The encoded protein is CASPQLLGQEYEKLFF.

The chain joins TRBV5-1 to TRBJ1-5, with a possible D match to TRBD1 (6 bases). Trimming cost V 5 bases and J 4 bases, with 16 bases left between them. The CDR3 is 15 amino acids. The germline gives CDR1 SGHRS, CDR2 YFSETQ. The CDR3 DNA follows: TGCGCCAGCAGAGAAACAGGGAATGGGAATCAGCCCCAGCATTTT. Translating gives CASRETGNGNQPQHF.

This chain links TRBV6-6 with TRBJ2-3; 8 positions agree with TRBD2. The V gene's germline CDR1 is MNHNY and CDR2 SVGAGI (reference sequence). The trim removed 4 bases at V and 3 bases at J, leaving 6 bases unmatched. This CDR3 contains 15 residues. The CDR3 spells CASSSIAGLTDTQYF. DNA for the CDR3: TGTGCCAGCAGTTCCATAGCGGGACTTACAGATACGCAGTATTTT.

The chain has TRBV19 and TRBJ2-3; TRBD2 aligns across 9 bases. The germline V gene encodes CDR1 LNHDA and CDR2 SQIVND (reference sequence). The CDR3 extends over 16 amino acids. Trimming at V came to 3 bases and at J to 3 bases, leaving 7 bases not matched to a gene. In DNA, the CDR3 is TGTGCCAGTAGTATGTCTAGCGGGGTAGGGACAGATACGCAGTATTTT. The encoded protein is CASSMSSGVGTDTQYF.

The chain is built from TRBV10-3 and TRBJ2-2, with D perhaps assigned TRBD1 or TRBD2 (5 bases each). Germline CDR1 reads ENHRY; CDR2 reads SYGVKD. V lost 2 bases and J lost 1, with 8 bases in between. The CDR3 contains 15 residues. CDR3 in amino acids: CAISEGDLNTGELFF. In DNA form, the CDR3 reads TGTGCCATCAGTGAGGGGGACCTGAACACCGGGGAGCTGTTTTTT.

The chain couples TRBV9 to TRBJ2-1; D not certain. Between the trimmed V and J ends, which lost 0 bases and 3 bases, there was a span of 10 bases. Germline loops: CDR1 SGDLS, CDR2 YYNGEE. This CDR3 contains 15 residues. The CDR3 nucleotides read TGTGCCAGCAGCGTAGGCTTTGTGAGCTACAATGAGCAGTTCTTC. Translation: CASSVGFVSYNEQFF.

The V gene is TRBV23-1, the J gene TRBJ2-5; D may be TRBD1 or TRBD2 (5 bases each). TRBV23-1 belongs to the ORF category, with a function that is uncertain. The CDR3 contains 14 residues. The CDR3, as DNA: TGCGCACCAAGTACTCCGGGACACCAAGAGACCCAGTACTTC. It codes for CAPSTPGHQETQYF.

J is TRBJ2-2 and V is TRBV7-8; D gene uncertain. Trimming removed 5 bases from V and 5 bases from J, with 3 bases in between. The CDR3 runs to 11 residues. Germline CDR1 is SGHVS and CDR2 is FQNEAQ. CDR3 amino acids: CASSLTGELFF. The CDR3 nucleotides are TGTGCCAGCAGCCTAACCGGGGAGCTGTTTTTT.

This chain uses TRBV7-2 with TRBJ1-2; 8 bases map to TRBD1. Trimming removed 5 bases from V and 5 bases from J; junction bases left unmatched: 7. CDR1 is SGHTA and CDR2 is FQGNSA in the germline V gene. The CDR3 totals 14 residues. The CDR3 nucleotides are TGTGCCAGCAGCACCCAGCAGGGGGCGTATGGCTACACCTTC. This encodes CASSTQQGAYGYTF.

The chain combines TRBV5-1 with TRBJ1-5; D may be TRBD1 (5 bases). V lost 2 bases, J lost 5 bases, and 11 bases lay in between. The CDR3 has 14 residues. Germline loops: CDR1 SGHRS, CDR2 YFSETQ. In DNA form, the CDR3 reads TGCGCCAGCAGCTTTACGGGGGGGGATCAGCCCCAGCATTTT. Amino acid sequence: CASSFTGGDQPQHF.

V is TRBV4-1 and J is TRBJ1-1, with 7 bases aligning to TRBD1. CDR1 and CDR2 from the germline V gene are MGHRA and YSYEKL. This CDR3 spans 16 amino acids. The trim removed 0 bases at V and 3 bases at J, leaving 7 bases unmatched. The CDR3, as DNA: TGCGCCAGCAGCCAAGACGAGGGACAGTACTACACTGAAGCTTTCTTT. The encoded protein is CASSQDEGQYYTEAFF.

J is TRBJ1-6 and V is TRBV2; D gene uncertain. V was trimmed by 7 bases and J by 0 bases, leaving 13 bases between them. Germline V CDR1 and CDR2: SNHLY, FYNNEI. The CDR3 length is 16 residues. CDR3 sequence reads: CASKPGVLSYNSPLHF. CDR3 nucleotides: TGTGCCAGCAAGCCAGGAGTTCTCTCCTATAATTCACCCCTCCACTTT.

The gene calls are TRBV7-3 and TRBJ2-1; 7 bases are shared with TRBD2. J lost 1 base, V lost 1 base, and 4 bases had no gene match. This CDR3 has 16 residues. The germline CDR1 and CDR2 sequences are SGHTA and FQGTGA. CDR3 sequence: CASSLIGTISYNEQFF. CDR3 nucleotides: TGTGCCAGCAGCTTAATAGGGACTATATCCTACAATGAGCAGTTCTTC. Full variable domain (outside the CDR3, taken from reference TRBV7-3 and TRBJ2-1): GAGVSQTPSNKVTEKGKYVELRCDPISGHTALYWYRQSLGQGPEFLIYFQGTGAADDSGLPNDRFFAVRPEGSVSTLKIQRTERGDSAVYLCASSLIGTISYNEQFFGPGTRLTVL.

V usage is TRBV5-1 and J usage is TRBJ2-1; D call uncertain. Trimming shortened V by 0 bases and J by 5 bases, and 6 bases separated the two germline ends. CDR3 length equals 13 residues. The germline V gene encodes CDR1 SGHRS and CDR2 YFSETQ. CDR3 region: CASSLDNNNEQFF. CDR3 nucleotides: TGCGCCAGCAGCTTGGACAATAACAATGAGCAGTTCTTC.

This chain joins TRBV6-1 and TRBJ1-4, with D possibly matching TRBD1 (5 bases). The CDR3 is 14 residues long. V was clipped by 7 bases and J by 3 bases, with 12 bases between them. Germline CDR1 MNHNS, CDR2 SASEGT. The CDR3 is CASTPPGPNEKLFF. In nucleotides, the CDR3 is TGTGCCAGCACGCCGCCAGGGCCTAATGAAAAACTGTTTTTT.

This clone appeared a few times. The genes are TRBV7-9 and TRBJ1-1; D possibly corresponds to TRBD1 (6 bases). Germline assignment: CDR1 SEHNR and CDR2 FQNEAQ (reference sequence). The CDR3 extends over 14 amino acids. Trimming stripped 5 bases from V and 6 bases from J, with 16 bases between. The CDR3 nucleotides read TGTGCCAGCAGCCCCCAACAGGGTAGTCCTGAAGCTTTCTTT. This translates into CASSPQQGSPEAFF.

This chain uses TRBV5-1 with TRBJ2-1; the match to TRBD2 covers 7 bases. Germline CDR1 and CDR2: SGHRS and YFSETQ. With V trimmed by 0 bases and J by 10 bases, 10 bases remained unmatched. This CDR3 region has 15 residues. CDR3 bases: TGCGCCAGCAGCTTGGGGACAATCCAAGCGGGGGAGCAGTTCTTC. It codes for CASSLGTIQAGEQFF.

The rearrangement links TRBV11-2 to TRBJ2-3, with D unresolved. The V and J ends lost 1 base and 6 bases respectively, with 14 bases between them. Germline assignment: CDR1 SGHAT and CDR2 FQNNGV. The CDR3 runs to 15 residues. As DNA, the CDR3 is TGTGCCAGCAGCTTAGGGTCAATAACCCTCGATACGCAGTATTTT. Translating it yields CASSLGSITLDTQYF.

The genes are TRBV11-3 and TRBJ1-2, with 9 bases that match TRBD1. CDR1 and CDR2 from the germline V gene are SGHNT and YENEEA. After removal of 5 bases from V and 7 bases from J, the junction contained 14 bases not matched to a gene. The CDR3 loop spans 16 amino acids. The CDR3 bases are TGTGCCAGCAGCCCGGGACAGGGCCGCCTAGGAGGTGGCTACACCTTC. Its translation is CASSPGQGRLGGGYTF.

V gene TRBV2 combines with J gene TRBJ2-3, with 8 bases fitting TRBD2. The CDR3 loop spans 15 amino acids. V was clipped by 1 base and J by 8 bases; unmatched bases: 8. Germline-derived CDR1 and CDR2 are SNHLY and FYNNEI. The DNA for the CDR3 is TGTGCCAGCAGTGAAGGGGGACTAGGAAGGGGTACGCAGTATTTT. This encodes CASSEGGLGRGTQYF.

V is TRBV25-1 and J is TRBJ1-3; D possibly corresponds to TRBD1 (5 bases). Germline lookup yields CDR1 MGHDK and CDR2 SYGVNS. The CDR3 is made up of 16 amino acids. V was pared by 5 bases and J by 1 base, with 15 bases between. The CDR3 reads CASSPLTEGSGNTIYF. In DNA, the CDR3 is TGTGCCAGCAGTCCCTTAACCGAGGGGTCTGGAAACACCATATATTTT. The full variable domain, its missing parts supplied by reference TRBV25-1 and TRBJ1-3, is EADIYQTPRYLVIGTGKKITLECSQTMGHDKMYWYQQDPGMELHLIHYSYGVNSTEKGDLSSESTVSRIRTEHFPLTLESARPSHTSQYLCASSPLTEGSGNTIYFGEGSWLTVV.

In this sample, this clone turned up once. The chain is built from TRBV19 and TRBJ2-3; possible D gene TRBD2, 5 bases. The CDR3 length is 15 residues. CDR1 LNHDA and CDR2 SQIVND come from the germline V gene (reference sequence). Trimming cost V 5 bases and J 0 bases, with 12 bases left between them. CDR3 sequence: CASSRNGVSTDTQYF. As DNA, the CDR3 is TGTGCCAGTAGTCGTAACGGGGTGAGCACAGATACGCAGTATTTT.

The table lists this clone with a count of one. The chain joins TRBV7-2 to TRBJ1-2; D not resolved. This CDR3 comprises 14 residues. V lost 5 bases, J lost 7 bases, and 17 bases lay in between. In germline, CDR1 is SGHTA, CDR2 FQGNSA. The CDR3 loop is CASSPQVGEGGYTF. For the CDR3, the DNA is TGTGCCAGCAGCCCCCAGGTCGGGGAGGGTGGCTACACCTTC.